The 2 T cell receptor beta chains given below trace back to one sample, sequenced in a study of blood T cell repertoires in COVID-19. Using immunoSEQ multiplex PCR, the repertoire was profiled, and TCRdb retains in-frame clones only, with some absent. The repertoire has 160,000 or so clones, about four fifths of them found once; the top ten carry almost 8.5%. Sequencing was carried out using peripheral blood. All receptors derive from a woman aged 70-85 years with acute or convalescent COVID-19.

This clone was seen once. This rearrangement joins TRBV27 to TRBJ1-5, with D unclear. The germline gives CDR1 MNHEY, CDR2 SMNVEV (reference sequence). This CDR3 spans 13 amino acids. The V end was cut by 3 bases, the J end by 3 bases, with 6 bases between. The CDR3 nucleotides are TGTGCCAGCAGTTTCGGGTACAATCAGCCCCAGCATTTT. It specifies CASSFGYNQPQHF.

The chain couples TRBV25-1 to TRBJ2-5; D is ambiguous. Germline V gene sequence: CDR1 MGHDK, CDR2 SYGVNS. V was pared by 0 bases and J by 7 bases, with 9 bases between. There are 13 residues in the CDR3. The CDR3, as DNA: TGTGCCAGCAGTGAATATCACGGAGCGACCCAGTACTTC. As protein: CASSEYHGATQYF. The full variable domain, rest sourced from reference TRBV25-1 and TRBJ2-5, is EADIYQTPRYLVIGTGKKITLECSQTMGHDKMYWYQQDPGMELHLIHYSYGVNSTEKGDLSSESTVSRIRTEHFPLTLESARPSHTSQYLCASSEYHGATQYFGPGTRLLVL.